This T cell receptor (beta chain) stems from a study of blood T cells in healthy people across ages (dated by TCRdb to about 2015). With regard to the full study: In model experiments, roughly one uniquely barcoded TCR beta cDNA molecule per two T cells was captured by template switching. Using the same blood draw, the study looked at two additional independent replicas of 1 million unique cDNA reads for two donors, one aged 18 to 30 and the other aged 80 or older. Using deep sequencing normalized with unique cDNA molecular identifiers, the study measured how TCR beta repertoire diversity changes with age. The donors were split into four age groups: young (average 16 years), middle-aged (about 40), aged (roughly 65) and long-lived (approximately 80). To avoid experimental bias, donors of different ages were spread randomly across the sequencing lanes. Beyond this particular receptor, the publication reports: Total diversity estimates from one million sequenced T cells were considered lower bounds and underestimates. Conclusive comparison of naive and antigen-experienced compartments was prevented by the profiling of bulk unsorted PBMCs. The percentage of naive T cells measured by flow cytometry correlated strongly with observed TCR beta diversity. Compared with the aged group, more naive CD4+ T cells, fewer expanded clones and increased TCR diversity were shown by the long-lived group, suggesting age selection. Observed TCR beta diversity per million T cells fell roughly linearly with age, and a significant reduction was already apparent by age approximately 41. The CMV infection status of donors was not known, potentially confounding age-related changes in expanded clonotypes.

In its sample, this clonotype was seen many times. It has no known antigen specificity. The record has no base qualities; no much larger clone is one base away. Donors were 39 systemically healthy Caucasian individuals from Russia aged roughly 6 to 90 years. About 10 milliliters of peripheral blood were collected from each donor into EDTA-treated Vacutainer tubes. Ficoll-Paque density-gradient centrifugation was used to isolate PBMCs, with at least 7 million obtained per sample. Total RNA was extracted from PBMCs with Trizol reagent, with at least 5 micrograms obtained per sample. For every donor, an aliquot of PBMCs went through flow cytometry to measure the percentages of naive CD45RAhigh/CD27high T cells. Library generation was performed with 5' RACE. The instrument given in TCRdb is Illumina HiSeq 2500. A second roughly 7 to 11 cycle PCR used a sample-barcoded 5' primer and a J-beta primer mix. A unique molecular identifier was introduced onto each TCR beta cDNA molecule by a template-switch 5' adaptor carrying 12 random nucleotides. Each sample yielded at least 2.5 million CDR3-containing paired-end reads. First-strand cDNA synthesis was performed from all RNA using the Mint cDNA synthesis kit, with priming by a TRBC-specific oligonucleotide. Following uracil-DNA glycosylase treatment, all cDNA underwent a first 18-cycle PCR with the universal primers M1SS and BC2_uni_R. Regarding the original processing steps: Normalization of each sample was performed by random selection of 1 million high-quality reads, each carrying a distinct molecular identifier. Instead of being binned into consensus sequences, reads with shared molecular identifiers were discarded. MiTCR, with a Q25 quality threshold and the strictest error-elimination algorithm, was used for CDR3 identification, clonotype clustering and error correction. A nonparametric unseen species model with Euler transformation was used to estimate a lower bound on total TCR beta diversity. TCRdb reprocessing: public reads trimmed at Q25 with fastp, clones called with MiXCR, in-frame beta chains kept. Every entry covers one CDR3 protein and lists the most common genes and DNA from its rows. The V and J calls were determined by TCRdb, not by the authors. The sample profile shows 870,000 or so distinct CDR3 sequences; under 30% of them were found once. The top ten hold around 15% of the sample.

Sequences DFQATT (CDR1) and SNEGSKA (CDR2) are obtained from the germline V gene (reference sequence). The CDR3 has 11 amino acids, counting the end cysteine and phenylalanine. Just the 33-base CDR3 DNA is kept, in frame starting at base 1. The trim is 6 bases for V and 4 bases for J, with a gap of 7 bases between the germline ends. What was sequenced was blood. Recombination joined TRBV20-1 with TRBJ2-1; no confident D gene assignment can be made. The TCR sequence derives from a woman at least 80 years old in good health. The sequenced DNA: TGCAGTGCAACTAAATACAATGAGCAGTTCTTC. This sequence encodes CSATKYNEQFF.